This T cell receptor (beta chain) was observed in a study of cytomegalovirus exposure and HLA in healthy donors (dated by TCRdb to 2016 to 2017). About the full investigation: In an earlier analysis of 550 to 750 of the donors, 276 Gb of sequence data and 117 million unique TCR beta sequences from roughly 180 million T cells were reported. Rather than drawing on any new phenotypic data, the later analysis identified candidate immune exposures from TCR beta sequences and the way those sequences occurred across donors. Donor age, sex, ethnicity and CMV serostatus were compiled together with the repertoire data. About 5 DR-DQ haplotypes were handled as single units for association and clustering, since linkage in the cohort was strong. All discovery cohort repertoires had been generated on a single sequencing platform. To predict cytomegalovirus infection status, the study combined high-throughput TCR immunosequencing, statistical association of individual TCRs with disease status, and machine learning. Genome-wide SNP genotypes for about 65% of the roughly 670 donors were used in a later genetic analysis, which treated that subset as a discovery cohort. The number of typed donors differed by locus: 629-630 for A, B, C, DRB1 and DQB1; about 520 for DQA1; over 600 for DPA1; and roughly 490 for DPB1. The T cell repertoires of around 730 subjects were profiled by immunosequencing and related to cytomegalovirus serostatus. Of the 350 to 450 genotyped donors, over 80% were placed in the genetic ancestry cluster associated with self-reported Caucasian donors. An early release that covered about 640 HLA-typed donors contained approximately 300 gigabases of sequencing data and tens of millions of unique TCR sequences. In a later analysis, previously published TCR beta repertoires from more than 500 donors were re-analyzed and high-resolution HLA genotyping was added so that TCR occurrence patterns could be studied. To decide whether each TCR beta V gene segment behaved as functional or pseudogenic, an earlier analysis of some 580 of the donors relied on high-throughput TCR beta sequencing. The study aimed to test whether cataloging public T cell receptors could reveal signatures of past pathogen exposure. Besides the first cohort of approximately 710 subjects, a separate validation cohort made up of 120 or so different subjects was used. Among about 390 genotyped donors of the cohort, an average of approximately 240,000 unique TCR beta nucleotide sequences were sequenced per donor, about a sixth of them non-productive. HLA typing included class I and class II loci at four-digit resolution.

The cohort consisted of 600 or so healthy bone marrow donors. Cohort members were all nominally healthy when sampled, although unrecorded immune exposures were likely present. The donor was CMV seronegative and belonged to the group of over 350 seronegative cohort members. A peripheral blood sample was provided by each donor, and peripheral blood mononuclear cells were used for TCR beta sequencing. The Qiagen DNeasy Blood Extraction Kit was used to extract genomic DNA from the blood cell samples. Regarding this clone: Its binding antigen is unknown.

Library preparation was by the immunoSEQ multiplex PCR assay. For the multiplex PCR, a mixture combining 60 forward primers for TCR Vbeta segments and 13 reverse primers for TCR Jbeta segments was used. The CDR3 region of rearranged TCR beta genes was amplified from genomic DNA by a multiplex PCR assay. The amplified TCR beta libraries were sequenced on the Illumina HiSeq System as 87-base-pair reads. The published analysis was carried out like this. A later analysis counted around 72 million unique TCR beta chains across the approximately 700 repertoires, and around 9.9 million of these chains were shared by at least two donors. To remove PCR and sequencing errors, raw reads were error-corrected and collapsed into unique sequences using a nearest-neighbor algorithm that merged closely related sequences. V, D and J gene segments were assigned by aligning CDR3 sequences to IMGT reference sequences. For a sequence to be retained, a match of at least six nucleotides was required to both a V gene segment and a J gene segment. A rearrangement was called productive if the CDR3 had no stop codons and remained in frame with V and J, and every other rearrangement was called non-productive. Following IMGT convention, CDR3 was defined as the stretch from the second conserved V-encoded cysteine to the conserved J-encoded phenylalanine. In an earlier analysis of 500 to 650 of the donors, sequences lacking an unambiguous match to a single V gene segment were excluded. An earlier analysis of several hundred of the donors called V segments functional above 56.7% productive rearrangements and segregating when the between-donor standard deviation exceeded 5%. A statistical classification framework was built for diagnosing cytomegalovirus status from the catalog of TCR beta chain sequences. A later analysis assigned V and J genes by comparing TCR nucleotide sequences with IMGT/GENE-DB human TR gene sequences. In a later analysis, CDR3 sequences and most-parsimonious VDJ recombination scenarios were assigned using the TCRdist pipeline. In a later analysis, every TCR beta chain was defined by the combination of its CDR3 amino acid sequence and its V-gene family, and reads without a unique V-gene family were dropped. A later analysis removed several hundred highly shared, low-generation-probability nucleotide sequences to deal with suspected cross-contamination and a sequencing artifact. In a later analysis, a clonal expansion index for each public chain was calculated from normalized within-repertoire ranks of inferred template counts. A later analysis computed generation probabilities with a VDJ recombination model fitted to out-of-frame rearrangements, and checked the results against IGoR. A later analysis scored TCR-TCR, TCR-HLA and TCR-CMV co-occurrence with hypergeometric tests, applying a repertoire-size bias correction to TCR pairs. False discovery rates were estimated in a later analysis by permuting HLA or CMV assignments 20 times. In a later analysis, co-occurring TCRs were grouped using DBSCAN, with TCRdist sequence similarity added in when clustering inside HLA-allele-positive subsets. Co-occurrence clustering excluded repertoires with fewer than 30,000 or more than 120,000 public chains, plus five with anomalous nucleotide sharing. Drawn from immuneACCESS, this table holds only the in-frame rearrangements with V and J called that TCRdb kept. Clones are partly lost; checked studies trace under half to an unresolved V gene and leave the rest unexplained. That table furnishes V, J and clone size, whereas the DNA furnished D and trimming. The sample's clone listing holds around 140,000 clones. Jointly, the top ten make up roughly 1.6% of the sample.

The CDR3 covers 13 residues, taking in both the cysteine and the phenylalanine. The kept DNA is CDR3 alone, 39 bases in frame from the first base. The germline V gene sets CDR1 to MNHNS and CDR2 to SASEGT. V and J are truncated by 4 bases and 8 bases respectively, leaving an intervening sequence of 14 bases. Overall study results and their limits: In vitro tests confirmed that a few of the cytomegalovirus-associated TCR beta chains recognize cytomegalovirus antigens. A later analysis found that HLA-associated TCR beta chains were more clonally expanded and had lower generation probabilities than equally common non-associated chains. The presence/absence analyses assumed that sequencing depth was roughly uniform across donors, and that assumption may not be true. Some IMGT-functional V segments, including TRBV6-2 and TRBV6-3, could not be distinguished by the 87-base-pair reads and were therefore excluded. A further reported finding was that TCR beta sequences accurately predicted the HLA-A and HLA-B alleles for most subjects in the first cohort. The only immune exposure information available for the cohort was CMV serostatus. A later analysis associated 15,000 to 20,000 TCR beta sequences with specific HLA alleles at a false discovery rate of 0.05. The classifier was reported to diagnose cytomegalovirus status with high specificity and sensitivity in both the original cohort and the validation cohort. An association between a missense DCLRE1C variant and V-gene and J-gene trimming of TCR beta chains was found in a later genetic analysis and replicated in an independent cohort. A cluster of highly shared sequence variants was judged likely to represent a technical artifact of the sequencing pipeline. Most TCR sequences were observed very rarely across donors, whereas some public TCRs were present in many individuals. Linkage disequilibrium might explain the correlated functional status among segregating V segments, but an unknown experimental factor could not be ruled out. It was suggested by the authors that the approach could potentially be generalized to other disease states and immunological phenotypes. Because HLA typing was missing for some donors at each locus, association tests included only the typed subset. In an earlier analysis of over 550 of the donors, most TCR beta V segments were observed in productive rearrangements about 90% or about 30% of the time, broadly matching IMGT annotations. A later genetic analysis reported fewer N-insertions in productive TCRs among donors in an Asian-associated ancestry cluster than the roughly 670-donor mean. The study gave a list of over 150 TCR beta chains associated with cytomegalovirus. According to a later analysis, most CMV-associated TCR beta chains appeared to be HLA-restricted, and the HLA associations seemed to be driven largely by CMV exposure. A later analysis reported that several top co-occurrence clusters appeared linked to parvovirus B19, influenza, CMV and Epstein-Barr virus. Seventeen rarely observed V segments, including chromosome 9 orphons, were excluded from the earlier analysis of several hundred of the donors because counts were too low. A later analysis found that TCR association rates varied across HLA loci, with DRB1 alleles showing the most associated TCRs and HLA-C alleles the fewest. Only TCR beta chains were sequenced in this cohort, and the absence of alpha or paired-chain data limited detectable features. When HLA alleles, especially DR and DQ, strongly co-occurred, attributing TCR associations to individual alleles was difficult.

The chain is assembled from TRBV6-1 and TRBJ1-2, with TRBD1 tentatively as D gene (6 bases match). The source is a woman in her forties in good health and CMV-seronegative. Input material: PBMCs. The CDR3 loop reads CASSALPGEGYTF. The DNA sequence is as follows: TGTGCCAGCAGTGCTCTCCCAGGGGAGGGCTACACCTTC.